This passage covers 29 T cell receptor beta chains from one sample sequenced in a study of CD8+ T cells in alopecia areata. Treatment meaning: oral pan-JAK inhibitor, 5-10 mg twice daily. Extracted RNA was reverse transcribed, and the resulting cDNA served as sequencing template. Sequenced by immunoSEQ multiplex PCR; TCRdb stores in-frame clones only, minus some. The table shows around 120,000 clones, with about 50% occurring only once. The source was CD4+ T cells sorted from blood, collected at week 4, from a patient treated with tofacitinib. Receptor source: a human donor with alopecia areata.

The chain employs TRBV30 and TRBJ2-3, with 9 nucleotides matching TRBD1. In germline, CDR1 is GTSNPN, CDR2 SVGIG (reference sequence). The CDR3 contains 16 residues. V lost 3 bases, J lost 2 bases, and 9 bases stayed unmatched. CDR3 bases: TGTGCCTGGAGGCTAGACAGGGGGGGCTCCACAGATACGCAGTATTTT. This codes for CAWRLDRGGSTDTQYF. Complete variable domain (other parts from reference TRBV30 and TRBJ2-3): SQTIHQWPATLVQPVGSPLSLECTVEGTSNPNLYWYRQAAGRGLQLLFYSVGIGQISSEVPQNLSASRPQDRQFILSSKKLLLSDSGFYLCAWRLDRGGSTDTQYFGPGTRLTVL.

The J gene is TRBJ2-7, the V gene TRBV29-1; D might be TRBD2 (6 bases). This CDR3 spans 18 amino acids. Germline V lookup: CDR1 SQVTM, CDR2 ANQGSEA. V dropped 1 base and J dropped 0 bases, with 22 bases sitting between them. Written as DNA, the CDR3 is TGCAGCGTTGAAGCACGACGAGAAAGGAACGGGAGCTCCTACGAGCAGTACTTC. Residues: CSVEARRERNGSSYEQYF.

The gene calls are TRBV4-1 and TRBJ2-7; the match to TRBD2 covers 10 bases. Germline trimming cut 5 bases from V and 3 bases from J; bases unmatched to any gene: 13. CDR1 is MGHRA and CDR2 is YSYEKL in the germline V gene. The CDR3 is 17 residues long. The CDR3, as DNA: TGCGCCAGCAGCTCACCCGCCACTAGCGGGGCATTCTACGAGCAGTACTTC. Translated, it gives CASSSPATSGAFYEQYF.

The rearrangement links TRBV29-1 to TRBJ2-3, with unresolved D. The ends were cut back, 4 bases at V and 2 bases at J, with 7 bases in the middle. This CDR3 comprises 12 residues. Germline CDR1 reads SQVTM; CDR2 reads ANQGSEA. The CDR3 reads CSVVTVTDTQYF. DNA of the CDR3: TGCAGCGTTGTTACAGTCACAGATACGCAGTATTTT.

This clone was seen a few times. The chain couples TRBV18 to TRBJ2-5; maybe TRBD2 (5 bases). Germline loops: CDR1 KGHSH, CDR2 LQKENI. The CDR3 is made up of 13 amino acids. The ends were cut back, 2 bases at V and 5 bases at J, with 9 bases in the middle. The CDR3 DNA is TGTGCCAGCTCACCAGGAAGGGAGGAGACCCAGTACTTC. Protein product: CASSPGREETQYF.

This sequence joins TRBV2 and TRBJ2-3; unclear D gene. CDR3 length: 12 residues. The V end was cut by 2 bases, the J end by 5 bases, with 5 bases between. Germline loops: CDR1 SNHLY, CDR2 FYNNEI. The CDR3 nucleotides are TGTGCCAGCAGTGAACTCGGAGATACGCAGTATTTT. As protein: CASSELGDTQYF.

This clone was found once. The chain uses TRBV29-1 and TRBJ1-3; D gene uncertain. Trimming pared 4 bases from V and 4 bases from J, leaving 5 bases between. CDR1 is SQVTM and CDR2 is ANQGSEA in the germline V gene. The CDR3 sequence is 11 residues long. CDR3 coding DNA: TGCAGCGTTGTTAGGGGAAACACCATATATTTT. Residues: CSVVRGNTIYF. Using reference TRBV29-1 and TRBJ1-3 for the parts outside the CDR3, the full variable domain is SAVISQKPSRDICQRGTSLTIQCQVDSQVTMMFWYRQQPGQSLTLIATANQGSEATYESGFVIDKFPISRPNLTFSTLTVSNMSPEDSSIYLCSVVRGNTIYFGEGSWLTVV.

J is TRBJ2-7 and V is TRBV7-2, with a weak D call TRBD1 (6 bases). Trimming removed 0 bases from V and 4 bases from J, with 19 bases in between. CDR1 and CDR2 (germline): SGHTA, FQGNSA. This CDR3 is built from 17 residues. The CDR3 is CASSLARLVQGGYEQYF. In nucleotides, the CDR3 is TGTGCCAGCAGCTTAGCGCGGCTTGTACAGGGTGGGTACGAGCAGTACTTC.

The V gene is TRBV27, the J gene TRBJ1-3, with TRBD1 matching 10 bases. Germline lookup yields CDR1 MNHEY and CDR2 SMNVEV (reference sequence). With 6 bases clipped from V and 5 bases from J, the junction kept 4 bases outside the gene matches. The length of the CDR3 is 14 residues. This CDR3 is CASSSDRGRNTIYF. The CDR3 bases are TGTGCCAGCAGCTCGGACAGGGGGAGAAACACCATATATTTT.

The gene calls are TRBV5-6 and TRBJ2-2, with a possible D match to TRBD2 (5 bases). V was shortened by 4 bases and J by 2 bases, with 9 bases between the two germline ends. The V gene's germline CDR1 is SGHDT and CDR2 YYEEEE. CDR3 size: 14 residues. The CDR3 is CASSLRVNTGELFF. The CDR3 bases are TGTGCCAGCAGCCTGAGGGTAAACACCGGGGAGCTGTTTTTT.

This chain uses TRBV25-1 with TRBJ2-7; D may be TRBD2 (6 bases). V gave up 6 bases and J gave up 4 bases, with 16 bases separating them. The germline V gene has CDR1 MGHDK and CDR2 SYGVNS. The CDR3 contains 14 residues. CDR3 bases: TGTGCCAGCAGCCCGGGACTTTCCCTTTACGAGCAGTACTTC. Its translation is CASSPGLSLYEQYF.

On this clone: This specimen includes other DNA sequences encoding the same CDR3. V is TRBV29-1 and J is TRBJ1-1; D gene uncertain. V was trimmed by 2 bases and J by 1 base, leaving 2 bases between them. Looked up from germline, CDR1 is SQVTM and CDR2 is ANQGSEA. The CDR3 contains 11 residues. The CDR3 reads CSVETNTEAFF. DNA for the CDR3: TGCAGCGTTGAAACGAACACTGAAGCTTTCTTT.

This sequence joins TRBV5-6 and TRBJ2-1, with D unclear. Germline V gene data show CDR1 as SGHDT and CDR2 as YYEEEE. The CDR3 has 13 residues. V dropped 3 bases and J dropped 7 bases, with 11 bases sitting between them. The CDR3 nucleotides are TGTGCCAGCAGCTACGTTAGCCGGAATGAGCAGTTCTTC. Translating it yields CASSYVSRNEQFF.

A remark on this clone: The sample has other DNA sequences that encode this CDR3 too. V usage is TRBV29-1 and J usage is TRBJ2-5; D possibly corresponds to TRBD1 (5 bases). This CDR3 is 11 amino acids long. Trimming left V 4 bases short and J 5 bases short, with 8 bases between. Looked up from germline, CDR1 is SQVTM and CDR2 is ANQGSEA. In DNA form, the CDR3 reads TGCAGCGTTGCCCCAGGGGAGACCCAGTACTTC. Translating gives CSVAPGETQYF.

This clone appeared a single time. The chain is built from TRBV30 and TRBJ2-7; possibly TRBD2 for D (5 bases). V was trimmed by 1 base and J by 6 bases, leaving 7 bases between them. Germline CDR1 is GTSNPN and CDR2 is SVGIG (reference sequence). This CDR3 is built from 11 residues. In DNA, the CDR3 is TGTGCCTGGAGTGCCGAGGGCGAGCAGTACTTC. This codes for CAWSAEGEQYF.

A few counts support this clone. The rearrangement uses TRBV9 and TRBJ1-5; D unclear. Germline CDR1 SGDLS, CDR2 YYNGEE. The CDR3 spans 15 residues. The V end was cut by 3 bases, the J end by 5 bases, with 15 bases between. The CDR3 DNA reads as TGTGCCAGCAGCGAAGCGGCAGACTACCATCAGCCCCAGCATTTT. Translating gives CASSEAADYHQPQHF. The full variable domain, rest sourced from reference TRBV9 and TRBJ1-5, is DSGVTQTPKHLITATGQRVTLRCSPRSGDLSVYWYQQSLDQGLQFLIQYYNGEERAKGNILERFSAQQFPDLHSELNLSSLELGDSALYFCASSEAADYHQPQHFGDGTRLSIL.

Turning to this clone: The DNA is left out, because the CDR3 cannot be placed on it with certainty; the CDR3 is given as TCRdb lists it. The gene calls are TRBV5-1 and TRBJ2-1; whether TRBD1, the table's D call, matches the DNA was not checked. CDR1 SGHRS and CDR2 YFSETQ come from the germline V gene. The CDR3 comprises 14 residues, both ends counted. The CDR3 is CASSFGPGNNEQFF.

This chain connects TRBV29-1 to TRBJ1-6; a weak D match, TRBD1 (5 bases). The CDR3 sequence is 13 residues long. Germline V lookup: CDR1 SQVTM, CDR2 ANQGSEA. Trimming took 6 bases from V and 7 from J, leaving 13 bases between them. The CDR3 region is CSVRQNLNSPLHF. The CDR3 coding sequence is TGCAGCGTCAGACAGAATTTAAATTCACCCCTCCACTTT.

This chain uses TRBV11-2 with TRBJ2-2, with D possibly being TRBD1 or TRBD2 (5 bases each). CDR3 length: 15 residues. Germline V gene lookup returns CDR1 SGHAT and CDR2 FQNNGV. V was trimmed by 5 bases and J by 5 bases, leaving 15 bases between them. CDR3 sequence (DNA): TGTGCCAGCAGCACCACCGGGACGGCTACCGGGGAGCTGTTTTTT. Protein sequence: CASSTTGTATGELFF. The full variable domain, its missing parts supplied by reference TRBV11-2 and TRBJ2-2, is EAGVAQSPRYKIIEKRQSVAFWCNPISGHATLYWYQQILGQGPKLLIQFQNNGVVDDSQLPKDRFSAERLKGVDSTLKIQPAKLEDSAVYLCASSTTGTATGELFFGEGSRLTVL.

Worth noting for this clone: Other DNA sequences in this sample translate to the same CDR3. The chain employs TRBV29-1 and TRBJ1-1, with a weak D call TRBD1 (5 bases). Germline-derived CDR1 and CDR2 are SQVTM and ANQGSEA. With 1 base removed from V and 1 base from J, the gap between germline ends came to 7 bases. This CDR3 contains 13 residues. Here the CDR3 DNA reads TGCAGCGTTGAAGGAACAGGGAACACTGAAGCTTTCTTT. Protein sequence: CSVEGTGNTEAFF.

CDR3 residues: CASSLRDRDGEQFF. As DNA, the CDR3 is TGTGCCAGCAGCTTGAGGGACAGGGACGGGGAGCAGTTCTTC. The V call is TRBV7-8, the J call TRBJ2-1, with TRBD1 matching over 9 bases. CDR1 and CDR2 (germline): SGHVS, FQNEAQ. This CDR3 is built from 14 residues. Trimming took 3 bases from V and 10 from J; bases not matched to a gene: 7. Filled out from reference TRBV7-8 and TRBJ2-1, the complete variable domain reads GAGVSQSPRYKVAKRGQDVALRCDPISGHVSLFWYQQALGQGPEFLTYFQNEAQLDKSGLPSDRFFAERPEGSVSTLKIQRTQQEDSAVYLCASSLRDRDGEQFFGPGTRLTVL.

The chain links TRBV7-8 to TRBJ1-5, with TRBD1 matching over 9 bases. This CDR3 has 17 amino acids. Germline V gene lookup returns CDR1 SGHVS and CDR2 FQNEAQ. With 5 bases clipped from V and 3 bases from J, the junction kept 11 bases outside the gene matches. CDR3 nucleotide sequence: TGTGCCAGCAGCGCGACCCGGGACAGGGCCTACAATCAGCCCCAGCATTTT. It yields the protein CASSATRDRAYNQPQHF.

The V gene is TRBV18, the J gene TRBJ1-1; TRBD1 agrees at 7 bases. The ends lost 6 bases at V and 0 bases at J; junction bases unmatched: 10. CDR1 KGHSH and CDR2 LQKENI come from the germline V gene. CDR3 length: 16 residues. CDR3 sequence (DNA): TGTGCCAGCTCGCTCAGGGGGATGGCGATGAACACTGAAGCTTTCTTT. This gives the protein CASSLRGMAMNTEAFF.

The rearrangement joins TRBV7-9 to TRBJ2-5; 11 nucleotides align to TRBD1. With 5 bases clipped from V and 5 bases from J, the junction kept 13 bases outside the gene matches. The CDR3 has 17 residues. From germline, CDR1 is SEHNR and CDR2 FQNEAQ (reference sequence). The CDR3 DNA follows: TGTGCCAGCAGCCCCGACGGCGGACAGGGGGCGTCTGAGACCCAGTACTTC. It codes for CASSPDGGQGASETQYF.

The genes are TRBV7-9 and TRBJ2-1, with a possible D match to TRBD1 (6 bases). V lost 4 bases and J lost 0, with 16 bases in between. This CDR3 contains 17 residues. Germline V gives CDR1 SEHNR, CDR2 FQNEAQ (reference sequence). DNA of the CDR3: TGTGCCAGCAGCTACAGGGCTAAGGGGTCCTCCTACAATGAGCAGTTCTTC. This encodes CASSYRAKGSSYNEQFF.

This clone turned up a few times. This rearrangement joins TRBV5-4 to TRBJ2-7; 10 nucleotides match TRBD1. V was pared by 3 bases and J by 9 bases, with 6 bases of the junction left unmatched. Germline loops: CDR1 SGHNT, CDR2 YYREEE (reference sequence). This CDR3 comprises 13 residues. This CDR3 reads CASSYTDRGSQYF. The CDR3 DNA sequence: TGTGCCAGCAGCTATACGGACAGGGGGTCGCAGTACTTC.

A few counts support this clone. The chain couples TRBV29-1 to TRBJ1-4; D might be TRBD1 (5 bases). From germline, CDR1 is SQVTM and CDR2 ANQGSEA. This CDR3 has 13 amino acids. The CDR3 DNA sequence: TGCATCAACGACCGGGACCGCCCTGAAAAACTGTTTTTT. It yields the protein CINDRDRPEKLFF.

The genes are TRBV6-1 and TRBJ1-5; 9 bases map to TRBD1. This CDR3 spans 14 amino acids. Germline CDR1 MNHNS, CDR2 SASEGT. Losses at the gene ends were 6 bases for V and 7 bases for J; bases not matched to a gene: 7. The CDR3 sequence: CASRTTGGGQPQHF. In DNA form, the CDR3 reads TGTGCCAGCAGAACGACAGGGGGGGGACAGCCCCAGCATTTT.

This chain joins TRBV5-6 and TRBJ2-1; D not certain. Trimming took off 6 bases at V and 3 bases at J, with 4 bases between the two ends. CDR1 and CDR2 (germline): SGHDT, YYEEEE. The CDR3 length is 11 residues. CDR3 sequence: CASNFYNEQFF. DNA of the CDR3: TGTGCCAGCAACTTCTACAATGAGCAGTTCTTC.